The T cell receptor beta chain under discussion was sequenced for a study of T cells after posttransplantation cyclophosphamide. Study-level results: Recipient CMV seropositivity and CMV reactivation strongly tracked TRB clonality.

The V gene end was trimmed by 5 bases and the J gene end by 4 bases; junction bases not matched to a gene: 4. Germline CDR1 reads MNHEY; CDR2 reads SMNVEV (reference sequence). This CDR3 contains 14 residues. Remarks on this clone: Its antigen is unidentified.

Assay used: immunoSEQ multiplex PCR; TCRdb lists only in-frame clones, some missing. The sample yields fewer than 40,000 clones, over 80% seen once. Cells defined as naive were viable CD3+CD4+ or CD3+CD8+ and CCR7+CD45RA+CD45RO-CD95-CD27+CD28+. The chain combines TRBV27 with TRBJ1-2; 10 positions match TRBD1. The specimen sequenced was naive CD4+ T cells sorted from PBMCs. This sequence was found in a woman aged 55-69 years in good health, CMV-negative, and a related stem cell transplant donor. The CDR3 is CASSRTGGPYGYTF. CDR3 bases: TGTGCCAGCAGTCGGACAGGGGGACCCTATGGCTACACCTTC.